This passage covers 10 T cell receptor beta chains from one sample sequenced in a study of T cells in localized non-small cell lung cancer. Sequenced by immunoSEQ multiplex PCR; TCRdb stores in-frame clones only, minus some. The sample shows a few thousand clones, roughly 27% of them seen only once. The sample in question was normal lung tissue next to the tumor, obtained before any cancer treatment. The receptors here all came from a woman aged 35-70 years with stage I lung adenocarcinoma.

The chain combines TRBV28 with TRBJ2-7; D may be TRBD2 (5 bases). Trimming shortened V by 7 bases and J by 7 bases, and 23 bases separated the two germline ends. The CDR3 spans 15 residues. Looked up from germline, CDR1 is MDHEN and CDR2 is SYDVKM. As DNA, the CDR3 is TGTGCCAGCATACTAGGAGGCAGCCATCAAACGGAGCAGTACTTC. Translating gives CASILGGSHQTEQYF.

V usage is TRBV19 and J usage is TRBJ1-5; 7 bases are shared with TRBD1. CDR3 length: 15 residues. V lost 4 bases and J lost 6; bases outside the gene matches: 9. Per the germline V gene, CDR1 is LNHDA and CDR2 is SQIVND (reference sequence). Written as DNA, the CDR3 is TGTGCCAGTAGTACCGACAGGGCGGCTGGTCAGCCCCAGCATTTT. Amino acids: CASSTDRAAGQPQHF. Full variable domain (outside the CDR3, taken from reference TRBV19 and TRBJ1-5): DGGITQSPKYLFRKEGQNVTLSCEQNLNHDAMYWYRQDPGQGLRLIYYSQIVNDFQKGDIAEGYSVSREKKESFPLTVTSAQKNPTAFYLCASSTDRAAGQPQHFGDGTRLSIL.

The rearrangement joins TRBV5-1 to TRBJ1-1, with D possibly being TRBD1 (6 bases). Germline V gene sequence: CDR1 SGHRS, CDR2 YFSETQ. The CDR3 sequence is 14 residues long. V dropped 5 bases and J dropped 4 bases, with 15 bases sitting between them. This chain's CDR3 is CASSSAGVRTEAFF. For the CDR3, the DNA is TGCGCCAGCAGTAGCGCAGGGGTACGCACTGAAGCTTTCTTT.

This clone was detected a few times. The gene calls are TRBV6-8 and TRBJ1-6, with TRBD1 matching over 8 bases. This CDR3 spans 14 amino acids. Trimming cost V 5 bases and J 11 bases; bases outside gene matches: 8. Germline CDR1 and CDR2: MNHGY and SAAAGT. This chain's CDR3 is CASSAGQGLTPLHF. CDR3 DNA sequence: TGTGCCAGCAGTGCCGGACAGGGACTCACACCCCTCCACTTT.

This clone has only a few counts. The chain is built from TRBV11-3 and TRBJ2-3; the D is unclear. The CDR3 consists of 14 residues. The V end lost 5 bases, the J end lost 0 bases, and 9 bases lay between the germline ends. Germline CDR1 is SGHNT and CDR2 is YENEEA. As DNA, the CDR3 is TGTGCCAGCAGCAGGACCACTAGCACAGATACGCAGTATTTT. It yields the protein CASSRTTSTDTQYF.

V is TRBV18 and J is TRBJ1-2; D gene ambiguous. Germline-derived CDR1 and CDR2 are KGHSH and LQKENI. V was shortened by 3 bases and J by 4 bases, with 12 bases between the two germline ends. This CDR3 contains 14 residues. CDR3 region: CASSPGQGLYGYTF. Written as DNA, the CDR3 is TGTGCCAGCTCACCCGGGCAAGGGCTCTATGGCTACACCTTC.

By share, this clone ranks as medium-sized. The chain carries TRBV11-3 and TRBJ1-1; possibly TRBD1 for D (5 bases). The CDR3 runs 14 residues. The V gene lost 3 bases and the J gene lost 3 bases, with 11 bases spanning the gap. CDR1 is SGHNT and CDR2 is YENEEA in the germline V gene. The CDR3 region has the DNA TGTGCCAGCAGCTTGGGGACGCCTTACACTGAAGCTTTCTTT. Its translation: CASSLGTPYTEAFF.

CDR3: CASSSLRDRHSGANVLTF. The CDR3 DNA reads as TGTGCCAGCAGTTCCCTGAGGGACAGGCACTCTGGGGCCAACGTCCTGACTTTC. This chain uses TRBV6-8 with TRBJ2-6; 8 nucleotides line up with TRBD1. The germline CDR1 and CDR2 sequences are MNHGY and SAAAGT. V was clipped by 4 bases and J by 0 bases; unmatched bases: 8. The CDR3 totals 18 residues.

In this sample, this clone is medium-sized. CDR3 in DNA: TGTGCCAGCAGTGGGACTTTATACCTCCCGAGGACCCAGCATTTT. This codes for CASSGTLYLPRTQHF. V is TRBV6-8 and J is TRBJ1-5; possibly TRBD1 for D (5 bases). The V gene's germline CDR1 is MNHGY and CDR2 SAAAGT. The CDR3 is made up of 15 amino acids. The V end lost 5 bases, the J end lost 11 bases, and 22 bases lay between the germline ends.

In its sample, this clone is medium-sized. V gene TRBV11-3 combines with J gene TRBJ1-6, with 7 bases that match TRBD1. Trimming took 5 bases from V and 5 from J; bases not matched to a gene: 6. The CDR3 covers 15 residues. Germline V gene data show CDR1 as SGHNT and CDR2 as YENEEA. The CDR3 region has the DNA TGTGCCAGCAGCCAATCCGGGACAGATAATTCACCCCTCCACTTT. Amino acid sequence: CASSQSGTDNSPLHF.